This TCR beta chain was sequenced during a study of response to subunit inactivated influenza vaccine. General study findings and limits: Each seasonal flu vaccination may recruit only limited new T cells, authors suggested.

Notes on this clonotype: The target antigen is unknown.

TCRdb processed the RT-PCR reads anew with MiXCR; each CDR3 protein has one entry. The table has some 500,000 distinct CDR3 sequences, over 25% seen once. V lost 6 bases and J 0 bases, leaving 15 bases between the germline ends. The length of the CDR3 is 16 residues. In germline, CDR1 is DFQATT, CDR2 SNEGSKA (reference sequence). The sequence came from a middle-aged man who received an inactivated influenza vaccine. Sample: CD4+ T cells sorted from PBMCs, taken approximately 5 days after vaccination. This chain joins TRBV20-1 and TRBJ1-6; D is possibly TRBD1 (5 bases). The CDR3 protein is CSAPPGGSSYNSPLHF. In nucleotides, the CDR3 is TGCAGTGCCCCCCCTGGGGGAAGCTCCTATAATTCACCCCTCCACTTT.